The 20 T cell receptor beta chains given below trace back to one sample, sequenced in a study of T cell responses to AZD1222 COVID-19 vaccine. Generated by immunoSEQ multiplex PCR, the TCRdb table keeps only in-frame clones and is missing some. This table holds 100,000 or so clones, over 75% found once. The source was peripheral blood, collected 28 days after the second AZD1222 dose. Source of these receptors: an adult who received the AZD1222 COVID-19 vaccine.

The chain couples TRBV14 to TRBJ2-5; a possible D gene is TRBD2 (6 bases). Germline V gene sequence: CDR1 SGHDN, CDR2 FVKESK. Trimming shortened V by 4 bases and J by 1 base, and 7 bases separated the two germline ends. The CDR3 totals 13 residues. The CDR3 DNA is TGTGCCAGCAGCCGGGACTTCCAAGAGACCCAGTACTTC. As protein: CASSRDFQETQYF.

In DNA, the CDR3 is TGTGCCAGCAGTTACTCGAAGGGGGGCAGAACTGAAGCTTTCTTT. Translated: CASSYSKGGRTEAFF. V usage is TRBV6-6 and J usage is TRBJ1-1, with a weak D call TRBD1 (6 bases). CDR1 and CDR2 (germline): MNHNY, SVGAGI (reference sequence). This CDR3 has 15 amino acids. V lost 0 bases to trimming and J lost 5 bases, with 13 bases between them.

The CDR3 is CASSSGQGAYEQYF. The CDR3 DNA is TGTGCCAGCAGCTCGGGACAGGGAGCTTACGAGCAGTACTTC. The chain joins TRBV5-8 to TRBJ2-7; TRBD1 matches 9 bases. Germline lookup yields CDR1 SGHTS and CDR2 YDEGEE. The CDR3 length is 14 residues. The junction had 5 bases not matched to a gene; V was cut back by 3 bases and J by 4 bases.

This rearrangement joins TRBV9 to TRBJ1-1, with TRBD1 identical over 9 bases. V shed 4 bases and J 6 bases; nucleotides not matched to a gene: 19. The CDR3 sequence is 18 residues long. CDR1 and CDR2 (germline): SGDLS, YYNGEE. CDR3: CASSPLPRDRDEGPEAFF. The CDR3 DNA follows: TGTGCCAGCAGCCCTCTTCCACGGGACAGGGATGAGGGGCCTGAAGCTTTCTTT.

V usage is TRBV30 and J usage is TRBJ1-2; D remains unclear. V was cut by 4 bases and J by 4 bases, with 16 bases left in between. Germline V gene sequence: CDR1 GTSNPN, CDR2 SVGIG (reference sequence). This CDR3 comprises 14 residues. As DNA, the CDR3 is TGTGCCTGGACCGTGGAAGGGAGTCCCTATGGCTACACCTTC. Amino acids: CAWTVEGSPYGYTF.

This clone was seen a handful of times. J is TRBJ2-3 and V is TRBV19, with D perhaps TRBD2 (6 bases). Per germline, CDR1 LNHDA and CDR2 SQIVND (reference sequence). The CDR3 totals 15 residues. Trimming cost V 3 bases and J 0 bases, with 10 bases left between them. The CDR3 loop reads CASSILGTSTDTQYF. DNA of the CDR3: TGTGCCAGTAGTATTCTGGGGACTAGCACAGATACGCAGTATTTT.

V and J are TRBV9 and TRBJ1-2; D call uncertain. The CDR3 contains 14 residues. Germline CDR1 SGDLS, CDR2 YYNGEE. The V end was cut by 4 bases, the J end by 4 bases, with 14 bases between. The CDR3 loop reads CASSPRTVFYGYTF. The CDR3 region has the DNA TGTGCCAGCAGCCCCCGGACGGTCTTCTATGGCTACACCTTC. The full variable domain, completed using reference TRBV9 and TRBJ1-2, is DSGVTQTPKHLITATGQRVTLRCSPRSGDLSVYWYQQSLDQGLQFLIQYYNGEERAKGNILERFSAQQFPDLHSELNLSSLELGDSALYFCASSPRTVFYGYTFGSGTRLTVV.

J is TRBJ1-2 and V is TRBV10-3; D unclear. The CDR3 is 14 amino acids. CDR1 and CDR2 (germline): ENHRY, SYGVKD. The V end lost 3 bases, the J end lost 0 bases, and 8 bases lay between the germline ends. This CDR3 reads CAISEWQPNYGYTF. The CDR3, as DNA: TGTGCCATCAGTGAATGGCAACCTAACTATGGCTACACCTTC.

This chain connects TRBV9 to TRBJ2-7, with TRBD1 identical over 10 bases. The length of the CDR3 is 15 residues. Looked up from germline, CDR1 is SGDLS and CDR2 is YYNGEE. V trimming: 3 bases; J trimming: 2 bases; junction bases outside the gene matches: 5. The CDR3 DNA reads as TGTGCCAGCAGCGGAACCGGGACAGGGGCCTACGAGCAGTACTTC. Its protein product is CASSGTGTGAYEQYF. The full variable domain, completed using reference TRBV9 and TRBJ2-7, is DSGVTQTPKHLITATGQRVTLRCSPRSGDLSVYWYQQSLDQGLQFLIQYYNGEERAKGNILERFSAQQFPDLHSELNLSSLELGDSALYFCASSGTGTGAYEQYFGPGTRLTVT.

The chain joins TRBV6-2 or TRBV6-3 to TRBJ2-5; D may be TRBD1 (5 bases). This CDR3 has 15 amino acids. Trimming took 5 bases from V and 2 from J, leaving 15 bases between them. CDR1 is MNHEY, CDR2 SVGEGT, per germline. This CDR3 is CASSPPRQIQETQYF. The CDR3 DNA follows: TGTGCCAGCAGTCCACCTCGACAGATTCAAGAGACCCAGTACTTC.

This chain connects TRBV24-1 to TRBJ1-1; possibly TRBD1 for D (5 bases). CDR1 and CDR2 from the germline V gene are KGHDR and SFDVKD. With 5 bases removed from V and 1 base from J, the gap between germline ends came to 10 bases. This CDR3 comprises 14 residues. CDR3 protein: CATSGDHPNTEAFF. The DNA of the CDR3 is TGTGCCACCAGTGGGGACCATCCGAACACTGAAGCTTTCTTT.

The V gene is TRBV4-1, the J gene TRBJ1-5, with no clear D. The V end was cut by 8 bases, the J end by 0 bases, with 11 bases between. Germline V CDR1 and CDR2: MGHRA, YSYEKL. CDR3 length: 14 amino acids. CDR3 region: CASSSGNSNQPQHF. The CDR3 DNA sequence: TGCGCCAGCTCGTCAGGTAATAGCAATCAGCCCCAGCATTTT.

The chain carries TRBV7-3 and TRBJ2-5; tentative D call: TRBD2 (6 bases). The CDR3 consists of 16 residues. Germline V gene lookup returns CDR1 SGHTA and CDR2 FQGTGA. Trimming shortened V by 2 bases and J by 4 bases, and 17 bases separated the two germline ends. CDR3 residues: CASSLWGDQRGETQYF. In DNA form, the CDR3 reads TGTGCCAGCAGCTTATGGGGGGATCAACGAGGAGAGACCCAGTACTTC.

This clone occurred once. The chain recombines TRBV10-1 with TRBJ1-4; 9 nucleotides agree with TRBD1. Germline V lookup: CDR1 WNHNN, CDR2 SYGVQD (reference sequence). After removal of 6 bases from V and 0 bases from J, the junction contained 14 bases not matched to a gene. This CDR3 contains 19 residues. CDR3 residues: CASSSGQGKARATNEKLFF. DNA for the CDR3: TGCGCCAGCAGCTCGGGACAGGGCAAAGCTCGTGCAACTAATGAAAAACTGTTTTTT.

The count of this clone is one. The rearrangement uses TRBV5-1 and TRBJ2-2; TRBD1 matches 9 bases. This CDR3 is built from 16 residues. With 4 bases clipped from V and 2 bases from J, the junction kept 6 bases outside the gene matches. Germline assignment: CDR1 SGHRS and CDR2 YFSETQ. The chain's CDR3 is CASSPGTGSNTGELFF. The CDR3 bases are TGCGCCAGCAGCCCGGGGACAGGGTCAAACACCGGGGAGCTGTTTTTT.

This sequence joins TRBV16 and TRBJ2-2; tentative D call: TRBD1 (6 bases). The germline gives CDR1 KGHSY, CDR2 FQNENV. V gave up 5 bases and J gave up 0 bases, with 7 bases separating them. The CDR3 totals 14 residues. The CDR3 here is CASSGTPNTGELFF. Written as DNA, the CDR3 is TGTGCCAGCAGCGGGACACCGAACACCGGGGAGCTGTTTTTT. The whole variable domain, remainder taken from reference TRBV16 and TRBJ2-2, is GEEVAQTPKHLVRGEGQKAKLYCAPIKGHSYVFWYQQVLKNEFKFLISFQNENVFDETGMPKERFSAKCLPNSPCSLEIQATKLEDSAVYFCASSGTPNTGELFFGEGSRLTVL.

V usage is TRBV7-2 and J usage is TRBJ2-5; D perhaps matches TRBD2 (5 bases). Germline values: CDR1 SGHTA, CDR2 FQGNSA. Trimming cost V 1 base and J 1 base, with 10 bases left between them. CDR3 length equals 15 residues. The CDR3 coding sequence is TGTGCCAGCAGCTTAGGGTCGGGGAGCCAAGAGACCCAGTACTTC. Translating it yields CASSLGSGSQETQYF.

This clone showed up just once. The rearrangement joins TRBV3-1 (or the pseudogene TRBV3-2) to TRBJ1-2; 7 bases are shared with TRBD1. V shed 4 bases and J 8 bases; nucleotides not matched to a gene: 10. The V gene's germline CDR1 is LGHDT and CDR2 YNNKEL (reference sequence). This CDR3 has 14 amino acids. The CDR3, as DNA: TGTGCCAGCAGCCTACGGGACAGAGTTGACGGCTACACCTTC. This gives the protein CASSLRDRVDGYTF.

This chain joins TRBV7-8 and TRBJ1-5; D gene unclear. The germline CDR1 and CDR2 sequences are SGHVS and FQNEAQ. This CDR3 contains 15 residues. Trimming took off 5 bases at V and 2 bases at J, with 13 bases between the two ends. The CDR3 loop is CASSPDYQGNQPQHF. For the CDR3, the DNA is TGTGCCAGCAGCCCAGATTATCAAGGCAATCAGCCCCAGCATTTT.

This chain joins TRBV27 and TRBJ1-6, with D perhaps matching TRBD1 (6 bases). Trimming cost V 8 bases and J 7 bases, with 12 bases left between them. The CDR3 loop spans 13 amino acids. The germline V gene encodes CDR1 MNHEY and CDR2 SMNVEV (reference sequence). The CDR3 region has the DNA TGTGCCAGCGGGGGCTTTCAGAATTCACCCCTCCACTTT. This encodes CASGGFQNSPLHF.